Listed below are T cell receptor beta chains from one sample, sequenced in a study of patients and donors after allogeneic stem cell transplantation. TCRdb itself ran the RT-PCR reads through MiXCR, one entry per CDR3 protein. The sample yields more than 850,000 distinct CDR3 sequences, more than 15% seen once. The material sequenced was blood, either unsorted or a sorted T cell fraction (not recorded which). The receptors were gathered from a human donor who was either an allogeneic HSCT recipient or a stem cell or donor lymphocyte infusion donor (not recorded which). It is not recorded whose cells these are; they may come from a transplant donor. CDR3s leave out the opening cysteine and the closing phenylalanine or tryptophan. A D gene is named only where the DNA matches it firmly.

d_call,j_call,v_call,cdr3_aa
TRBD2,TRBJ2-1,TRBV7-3,ASSLRVQRGGPEQF
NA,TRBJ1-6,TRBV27,ASTLRQMGSPLH
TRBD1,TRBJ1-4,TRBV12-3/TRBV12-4,ASTIFRGPVGKLF
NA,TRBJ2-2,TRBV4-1,ASSQPRWTEGTGELF
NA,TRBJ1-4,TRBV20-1,SAGSVASPEKLF
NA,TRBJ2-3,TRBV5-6,ASSLEGRGGTDTQY
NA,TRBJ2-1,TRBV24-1,ATSVARTDEQF
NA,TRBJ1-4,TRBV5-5,ASSFRQGEANEKLF
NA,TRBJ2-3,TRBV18,ASSPPSRGATQY
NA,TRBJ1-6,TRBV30,AWSVRGLDSPLH
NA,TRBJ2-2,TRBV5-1,ASSLGLFTGELF
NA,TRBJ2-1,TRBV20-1,SARDSSMDYSYNEQF
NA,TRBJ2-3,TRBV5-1,ASSGLWRDTDTQY
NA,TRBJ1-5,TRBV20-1,SARDQARGTSNQPQH
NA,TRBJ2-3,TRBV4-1,ASSQERAETDTQY
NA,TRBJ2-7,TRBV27,ASSLSTPYEQY
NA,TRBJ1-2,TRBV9,ASSGREQGYGYT
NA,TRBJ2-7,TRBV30,AWSVGDYEQY
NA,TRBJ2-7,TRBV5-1,ASREENYEQY
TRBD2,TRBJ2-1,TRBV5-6,ASSLTSGSYRSYNEQF
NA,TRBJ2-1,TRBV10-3,AIRGGYNEQF
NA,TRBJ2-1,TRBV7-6,ASSLSGLGEQF